This TCR beta chain emerged from a study of T cell repertoires in cytomegalovirus infection. Whole-study context: Recently identified HLA-C-restricted CMV epitopes were among the peptides used.

There are 16 residues in the CDR3. Germline V gene sequence: CDR1 LNHNV, CDR2 YYDKDF (reference sequence). V dropped 5 bases and J dropped 5; count of bases not matched to a gene: 10. The study's findings and limits: The study identified carriers of CMV plus the relevant HLA from cumulative public TCR beta family frequency.

MiXCR, applied by TCRdb to the reads, yields one record per CDR3 protein. This table holds 650,000 to 850,000 distinct CDR3 sequences, roughly 29% found once. Notes on this clonotype: Its antigen is unknown.

This receptor was taken from a human donor in good health (CMV status not recorded). Some clones in this sample may be carry-over from other donors' samples. The sequenced sample was cultured CD8+ T cells from PBMCs, obtained from culture after CMV antigen stimulation. The V gene is TRBV15, the J gene TRBJ2-1, with 9 bases identical to TRBD1. CDR3 nucleotide sequence: TGTGCCACCAGCGGGCACCCCGGGACAGGGAACAATGAGCAGTTCTTC. Its protein product is CATSGHPGTGNNEQFF.